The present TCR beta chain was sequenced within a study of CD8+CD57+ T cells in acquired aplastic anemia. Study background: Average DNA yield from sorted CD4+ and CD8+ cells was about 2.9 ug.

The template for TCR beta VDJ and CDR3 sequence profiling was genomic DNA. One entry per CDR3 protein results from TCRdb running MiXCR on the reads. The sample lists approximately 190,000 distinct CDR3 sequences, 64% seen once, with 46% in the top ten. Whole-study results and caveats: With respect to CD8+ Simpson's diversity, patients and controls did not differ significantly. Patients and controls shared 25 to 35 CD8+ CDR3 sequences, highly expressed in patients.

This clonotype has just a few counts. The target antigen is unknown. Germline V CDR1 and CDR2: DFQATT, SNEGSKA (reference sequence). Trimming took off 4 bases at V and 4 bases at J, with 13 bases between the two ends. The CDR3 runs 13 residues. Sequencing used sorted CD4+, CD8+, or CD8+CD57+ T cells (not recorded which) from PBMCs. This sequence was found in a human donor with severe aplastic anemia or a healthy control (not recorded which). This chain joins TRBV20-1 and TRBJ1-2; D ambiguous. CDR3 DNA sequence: TGCAGTGCTAATCCCCTCGAGGCCTATGGCTACACCTTC. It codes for CSANPLEAYGYTF.